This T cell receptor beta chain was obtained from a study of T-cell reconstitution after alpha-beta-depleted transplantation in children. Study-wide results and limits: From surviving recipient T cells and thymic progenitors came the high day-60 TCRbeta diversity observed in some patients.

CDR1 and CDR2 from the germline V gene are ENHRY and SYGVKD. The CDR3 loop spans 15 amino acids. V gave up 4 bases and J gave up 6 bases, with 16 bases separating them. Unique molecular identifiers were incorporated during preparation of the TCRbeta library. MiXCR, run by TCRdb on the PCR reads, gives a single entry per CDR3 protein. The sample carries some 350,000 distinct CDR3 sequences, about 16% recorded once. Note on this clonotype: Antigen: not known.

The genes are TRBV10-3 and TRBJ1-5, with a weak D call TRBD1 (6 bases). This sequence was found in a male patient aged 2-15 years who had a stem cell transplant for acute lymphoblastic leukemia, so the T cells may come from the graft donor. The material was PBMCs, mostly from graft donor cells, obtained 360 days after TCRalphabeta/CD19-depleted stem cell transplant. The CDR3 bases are TGTGCCATCAGTGGTGGGACAAAGGAGGGTCAGCCCCAGCATTTT. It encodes CAISGGTKEGQPQHF.